These T cell receptor beta chains were read from a single sample in a study of blood T cell repertoires in COVID-19. Assay used: immunoSEQ multiplex PCR; TCRdb lists only in-frame clones, some missing. The sample gives approximately 65,000 clones, 90% of which show up once; under 6.5% is in the top ten. The sample consisted of peripheral blood. The receptors here all came from a woman under 30 with acute or convalescent COVID-19. The CDR3 runs from the conserved cysteine through the conserved F or W. The D gene is left open where the match is weak. Clone size is given for some rows only: seen once, a few or many times, or a class if the clone is expanded.

d_call	clone_size	v_call	cdr3_length	j_call	cdr3_aa	cdr3_nt
.	few	TRBV7-8	13	TRBJ1-1	CASSRNRNTEAFF	TGTGCCAGCAGCCGAAACAGGAACACTGAAGCTTTCTTT
.	.	TRBV11-3	13	TRBJ1-1	CASSEDRNTEAFF	TGTGCCAGCAGCGAAGACAGGAACACTGAAGCTTTCTTT
.	.	TRBV27	15	TRBJ2-7	CASSLGAGGLREQYF	TGTGCCAGCAGTTTAGGGGCAGGGGGGTTGAGGGAGCAGTACTTC
.	.	TRBV5-6	13	TRBJ1-1	CASSLGPLFEAFF	TGTGCCAGCAGCTTGGGCCCGCTTTTCGAGGCTTTCTTT
TRBD2	.	TRBV30	12	TRBJ2-7	CAWNRGDHEQYF	TGTGCCTGGAACCGGGGGGACCACGAGCAGTACTTC
TRBD1	few	TRBV23-1	16	TRBJ1-5	CASPPGTGYSNQPQHF	TGCGCCAGTCCGCCCGGGACAGGATATAGCAATCAGCCCCAGCATTTT
TRBD1	.	TRBV7-6	17	TRBJ1-3	CASSLRTGGVGGNTIYF	TGTGCCAGCAGCCTGAGGACAGGGGGCGTGGGTGGAAACACCATATATTTT
TRBD2	.	TRBV18	15	TRBJ2-3	CASSFGLGTTNTQYF	TGTGCCAGCTCATTTGGACTAGGAACAACGAATACGCAGTATTTT
.	.	TRBV5-8	13	TRBJ2-3	CASSLNARDTQYF	TGTGCCAGCAGCTTAAACGCGAGAGATACGCAGTATTTT
.	.	TRBV27	14	TRBJ1-5	CASSRAGWDQPQHF	TGTGCCAGCAGTCGGGCAGGGTGGGATCAGCCCCAGCATTTT
TRBD1	few	TRBV6-2/TRBV6-3	20	TRBJ2-7	CASSIDMRAGGETAPYEQYF	TGTGCCAGCAGCATCGACATGCGGGCAGGGGGCGAGACTGCGCCCTACGAGCAGTACTTC
.	once	TRBV4-1	15	TRBJ2-7	CASSLAPGDSYEQYF	TGCGCCAGCAGCCTGGCCCCGGGGGACTCCTACGAGCAGTACTTC
.	.	TRBV27	15	TRBJ1-6	CASSSLGGINSPLHF	TGTGCCAGCAGTTCCTTAGGAGGCATTAATTCACCCCTCCACTTT
TRBD1	.	TRBV6-1	16	TRBJ1-5	CASRERTGGNNQPQHF	TGTGCCAGCAGGGAAAGGACAGGGGGAAACAATCAGCCCCAGCATTTT
TRBD1	.	TRBV24-1	17	TRBJ2-1	CATSGHSGTAGYNEQFF	TGTGCCACCAGTGGGCACTCCGGGACAGCCGGTTACAATGAGCAGTTCTTC